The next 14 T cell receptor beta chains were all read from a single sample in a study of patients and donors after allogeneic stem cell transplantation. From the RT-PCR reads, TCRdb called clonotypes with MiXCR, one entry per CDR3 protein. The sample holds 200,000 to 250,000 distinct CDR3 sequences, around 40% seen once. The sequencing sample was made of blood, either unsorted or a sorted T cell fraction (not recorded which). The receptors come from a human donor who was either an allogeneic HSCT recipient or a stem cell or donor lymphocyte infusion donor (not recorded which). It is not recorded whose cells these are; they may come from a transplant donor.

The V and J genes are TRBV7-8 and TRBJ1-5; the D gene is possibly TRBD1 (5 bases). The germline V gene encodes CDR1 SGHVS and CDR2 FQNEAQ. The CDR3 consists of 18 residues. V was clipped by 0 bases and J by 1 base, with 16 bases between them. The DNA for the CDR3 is TGTGCCAGCAGCTTAGCAAGAAGCATTCGGGACAGCAATCAGCCCCAGCATTTT. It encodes CASSLARSIRDSNQPQHF.

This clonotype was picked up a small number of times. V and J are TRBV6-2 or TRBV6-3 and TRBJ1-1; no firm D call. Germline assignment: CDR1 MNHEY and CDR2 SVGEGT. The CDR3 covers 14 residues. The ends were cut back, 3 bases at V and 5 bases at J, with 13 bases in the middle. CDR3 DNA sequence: TGTGCCAGCAGTTATTGGACTACCCTGACTGAAGCTTTCTTT. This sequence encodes CASSYWTTLTEAFF.

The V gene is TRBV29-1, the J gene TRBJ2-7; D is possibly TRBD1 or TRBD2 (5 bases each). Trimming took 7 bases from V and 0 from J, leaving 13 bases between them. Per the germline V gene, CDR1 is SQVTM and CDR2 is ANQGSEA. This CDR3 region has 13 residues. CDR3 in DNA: TGCAGCGCATCGAGGGACCCCTCCTACGAGCAGTACTTC. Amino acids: CSASRDPSYEQYF.

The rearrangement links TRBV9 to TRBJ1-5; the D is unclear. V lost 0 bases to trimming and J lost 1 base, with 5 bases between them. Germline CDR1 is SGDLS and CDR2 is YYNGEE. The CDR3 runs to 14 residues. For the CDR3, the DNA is TGTGCCAGCAGCGTAGAAGGAAGCAATCAGCCCCAGCATTTT. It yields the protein CASSVEGSNQPQHF.

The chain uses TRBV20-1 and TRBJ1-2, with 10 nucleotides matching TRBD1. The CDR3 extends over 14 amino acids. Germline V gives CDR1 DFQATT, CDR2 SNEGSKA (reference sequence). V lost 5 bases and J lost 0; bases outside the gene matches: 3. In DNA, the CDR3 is TGCAGTGCTCTCGGACAGGGGGCTAACTATGGCTACACCTTC. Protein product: CSALGQGANYGYTF.

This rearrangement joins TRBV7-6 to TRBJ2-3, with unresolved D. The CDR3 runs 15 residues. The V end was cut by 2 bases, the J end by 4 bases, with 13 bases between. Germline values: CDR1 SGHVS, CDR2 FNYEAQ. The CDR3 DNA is TGTGCCAGCAGCTTAAGCGCCGTCAGCGCAGATACGCAGTATTTT. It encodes CASSLSAVSADTQYF.

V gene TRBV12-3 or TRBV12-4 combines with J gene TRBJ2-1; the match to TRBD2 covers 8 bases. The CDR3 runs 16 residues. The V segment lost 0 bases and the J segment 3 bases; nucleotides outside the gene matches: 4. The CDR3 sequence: CASSLARGGIYNEQFF. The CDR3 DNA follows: TGTGCCAGCAGTTTAGCCCGGGGGGGAATCTACAATGAGCAGTTCTTC.

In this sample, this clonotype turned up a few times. The CDR3 protein is CSARVKGATDTQYF. CDR3 coding DNA: TGCAGTGCTAGAGTGAAGGGGGCAACAGATACGCAGTATTTT. V is TRBV20-1 and J is TRBJ2-3, with 7 positions matching TRBD1. The V and J ends lost 1 base and 3 bases, in that order; junction bases with no gene match: 4. Per germline, CDR1 DFQATT and CDR2 SNEGSKA (reference sequence). The CDR3 has 14 amino acids.

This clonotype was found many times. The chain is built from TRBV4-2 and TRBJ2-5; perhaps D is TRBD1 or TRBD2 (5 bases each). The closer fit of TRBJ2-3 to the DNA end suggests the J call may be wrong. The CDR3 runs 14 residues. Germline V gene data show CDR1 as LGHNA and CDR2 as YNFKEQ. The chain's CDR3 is CASSQDIRGETQYF. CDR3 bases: TGTGCCAGCAGCCAAGATATAAGGGGAGAAACGCAGTATTTT.

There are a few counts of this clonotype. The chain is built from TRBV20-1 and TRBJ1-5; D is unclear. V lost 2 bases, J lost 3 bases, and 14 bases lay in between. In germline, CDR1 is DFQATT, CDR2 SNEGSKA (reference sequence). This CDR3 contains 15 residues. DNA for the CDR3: TGCAGTGCTAGATTTAAAGCGGGGTACAATCAGCCCCAGCATTTT. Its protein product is CSARFKAGYNQPQHF.

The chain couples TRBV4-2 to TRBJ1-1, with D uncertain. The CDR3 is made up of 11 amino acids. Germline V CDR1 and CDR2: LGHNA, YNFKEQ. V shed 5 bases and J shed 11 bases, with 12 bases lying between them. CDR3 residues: CASSSDGRAFF. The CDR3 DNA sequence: TGTGCCAGCAGCTCCGACGGCCGGGCTTTCTTT.

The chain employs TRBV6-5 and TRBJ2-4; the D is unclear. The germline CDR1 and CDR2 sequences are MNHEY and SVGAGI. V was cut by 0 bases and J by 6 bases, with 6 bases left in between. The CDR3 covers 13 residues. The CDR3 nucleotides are TGTGCCAGCAGTTACTCTCTCGGAAACATTCAGTACTTC. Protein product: CASSYSLGNIQYF.

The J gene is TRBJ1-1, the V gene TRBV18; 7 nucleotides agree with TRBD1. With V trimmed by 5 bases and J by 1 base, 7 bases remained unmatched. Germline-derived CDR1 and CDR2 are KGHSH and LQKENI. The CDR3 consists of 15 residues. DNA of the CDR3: TGTGCCAGCTCAAGTCGGACAGGAGAGAACACTGAAGCTTTCTTT. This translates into CASSSRTGENTEAFF.

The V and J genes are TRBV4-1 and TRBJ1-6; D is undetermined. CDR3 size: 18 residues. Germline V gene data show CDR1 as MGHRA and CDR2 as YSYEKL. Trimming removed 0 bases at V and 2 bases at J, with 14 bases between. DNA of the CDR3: TGCGCCAGCAGCCAAGAGGACGGGGTGGGAACCTATAATTCACCCCTCCACTTT. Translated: CASSQEDGVGTYNSPLHF.